This TCR beta chain was identified during a study of Graves' ophthalmopathy and Graves' hyperthyroidism. Overall study: Peripheral blood sampling occurred at initial diagnosis, before any treatment.

In its sample, this clonotype was seen a few times. CDR3 regions of TCR beta were amplified from RNA transcripts. Second-round multiplex PCR followed a first-round RT-PCR using HTBI primers. One entry per CDR3 protein, called by TCRdb with MiXCR from the multiplex PCR reads. The top ten hold more than 5.5% of the sample, which has under 800,000 distinct CDR3 sequences, approximately 21% seen once. The sequence derives from a woman younger than 30 with stable Graves' hyperthyroidism. Some clones in this sample may be carry-over from other donors' samples. Sequenced input: peripheral blood.

The CDR3 reads CASRQGFYGYTF. As DNA, the CDR3 is TGTGCCAGCAGACAAGGGTTCTATGGCTACACCTTC. The chain carries TRBV25-1 and TRBJ1-2; D unresolved. V lost 6 bases and J lost 4, with 9 bases in between. The germline gives CDR1 MGHDK, CDR2 SYGVNS. CDR3 length equals 12 residues.